This is a list of T cell receptor beta chains from one sample in a study of immune cell composition in non-small cell lung cancer. Clones were read by immunoSEQ multiplex PCR, and TCRdb kept only the in-frame ones, dropping some. Here the sample spans roughly 15,000 clones, approximately 84% being singletons. Specimen: lung tumor tissue. The receptors were gathered from a human donor with non-small cell lung cancer. Each CDR3 is given with its conserved first and last residue. A D gene is named only where the DNA matches it firmly. Clone size appears in some rows only: once, few, many, or a class for an expanded clone.

CDR3aa	CDR3nt	len	abundance	v_gene	j_gene	d_gene
CASSTTSGRSNEQFF	TGTGCCAGTAGTACGACTAGCGGGAGGTCTAATGAGCAGTTCTTC	15	.	TRBV19	TRBJ2-1	TRBD2
CASSPQVIEEPQHF	TGTGCCAGCAGCCCACAGGTGATTGAGGAGCCCCAGCATTTT	14	.	TRBV5-8	TRBJ1-5	.
CASSLDGRAGNEQFF	TGCGCCAGCAGCTTGGACGGGAGGGCCGGCAATGAGCAGTTCTTC	15	.	TRBV5-1	TRBJ2-1	TRBD2
CASGTGAGTKQFF	TGTGCCAGCGGAACGGGGGCCGGGACAAAGCAGTTCTTC	13	.	TRBV6-4	TRBJ2-1	.
CASSLAREGNTGELFF	TGTGCCAGCAGCTTAGCCCGGGAGGGGAACACCGGGGAGCTGTTTTTT	16	.	TRBV13	TRBJ2-2	TRBD2
CASSRWTSGRAGNEQFF	TGTGCCAGCAGCCGCTGGACTAGCGGGAGGGCCGGCAATGAGCAGTTCTTC	17	.	TRBV14	TRBJ2-1	TRBD2
CASSAPGLQVFEQYF	TGTGCCAGCAGTGCGCCGGGACTCCAAGTATTCGAGCAGTACTTC	15	.	TRBV6-1	TRBJ2-7	.
CASSLGLLDTQYF	TGTGCCAGCAGCTTAGGACTCCTTGATACGCAGTATTTT	13	.	TRBV11-2	TRBJ2-3	.
CASSQLAGELFF	TGTGCCAGCAGCCAGCTCGCCGGGGAGCTGTTTTTT	12	.	TRBV6-5	TRBJ2-2	.
CASRASGLAGVGQFF	TGTGCCAGCAGGGCATCGGGACTAGCGGGAGTCGGGCAGTTCTTC	15	.	TRBV2	TRBJ2-1	TRBD2
CASSYLGTQYF	TGTGCCAGCAGTTACCTTGGGACCCAGTACTTC	11	few	TRBV14	TRBJ2-5	.
CASSTAFRVGYGYTF	TGTGCCAGCAGTACAGCCTTCAGGGTAGGCTATGGCTACACCTTC	15	.	TRBV6-1	TRBJ1-2	.
CASGLGIAGEAYNEQFF	TGTGCTAGTGGTTTGGGTATCGCGGGGGAGGCCTACAATGAGCAGTTCTTC	17	.	TRBV12-5	TRBJ2-1	TRBD2
CASSRDRTNTEAFF	TGTGCCAGCAGCCGTGACAGGACGAACACTGAAGCTTTCTTT	14	once	TRBV7-9	TRBJ1-1	.
CASLREAGTDTQYF	TGCGCCAGCCTTCGGGAGGCCGGGACAGATACGCAGTATTTT	14	.	TRBV5-1	TRBJ2-3	TRBD2
CASSSYRGPNTEAFF	TGTGCCAGCAGTTCCTACAGGGGCCCGAACACTGAAGCTTTCTTT	15	few	TRBV28	TRBJ1-1	TRBD1
CATGGGREQYF	TGTGCCACCGGGGGGGGCCGGGAGCAGTACTTC	11	.	TRBV28	TRBJ2-7	TRBD2
CASRLVDRGTEAFF	TGTGCCAGTAGGCTTGTCGACAGGGGGACTGAAGCTTTCTTT	14	.	TRBV19	TRBJ1-1	TRBD1
CASSLIGAGGAYEQYF	TGTGCCAGCAGTTTGATTGGAGCGGGGGGGGCCTACGAGCAGTACTTC	16	once	TRBV28	TRBJ2-7	TRBD2
CASSYGTEQNTEAFF	TGTGCCAGCAGTTACGGGACAGAACAGAACACTGAAGCTTTCTTT	15	.	TRBV6-5	TRBJ1-1	TRBD1
CAWSVMGLGGYTF	TGTGCCTGGAGTGTGATGGGGCTAGGTGGCTACACCTTC	13	.	TRBV30	TRBJ1-2	.
CASSNSGRNPYEQYF	TGTGCCAGCAGCAATAGCGGGAGAAATCCCTACGAGCAGTACTTC	15	.	TRBV6-6	TRBJ2-7	TRBD2
CASSLEEGSYNEQFF	TGTGCCAGCAGCTTAGAGGAAGGTTCCTACAATGAGCAGTTCTTC	15	.	TRBV5-5	TRBJ2-1	.